This is a list of T cell receptor beta chains from one sample in a study of T-cell memory formation after mild COVID-19. TCRdb used MiXCR to reprocess the 5' RACE reads, holding one entry per CDR3 protein. The sample holds some 190,000 distinct CDR3 sequences, 15% to 20% seen once. Sequencing used PBMCs or a T cell subset sorted from them (not recorded which). The origin of the receptors is an adult woman who had mild COVID-19 (a few samples of this study predate the infection). Cell type and time point are not known. Both conserved end residues are part of each CDR3.

v_call,cdr3_aa
TRBV4-2,CASSQGHRVGELFF
TRBV7-2,CASSLGGLAGTYEQYF
TRBV27,CASSPGQGGPYEQYF
TRBV29-1,CSVVQGYNEQFF
TRBV5-1,CASSKDALYEQYF
TRBV6-1,CATLRLEAGELFF
TRBV27,CASSLSMPSGLYGYTF
TRBV18,CASSPSGLAGGRSGDTQYF
TRBV6-5,CASRETVLVAYEQYF
TRBV5-1,CASSLGDRDSYEQYF
TRBV12-3/TRBV12-4,CASKTAGNNEQFF
TRBV5-1,CASSLAWELTEAFF
TRBV24-1,CATRKAGGGEQYF
TRBV5-1,CASSLATPQETQYF
TRBV7-6,CASSLSVIGGTDTQYF
TRBV4-1,CASSPWGGRMNTEAFF
TRBV5-1,CASSLPTGSGTEAFF
TRBV12-3/TRBV12-4,CASRRTTEEKLFF
TRBV2,CASNPLQTGLEQYF
TRBV6-5,CASSYAGWEKLFF
TRBV5-4,CASSSGTGNEKLFF
TRBV20-1,CSASPGWTSYEQYF
TRBV4-1,CASSRRGPPDTQYF
TRBV20-1,CSAVGTGLAEPYEQYF
TRBV24-1,CATSVIGVNNEQFF
TRBV4-2,CASSQDRDSRGGQFF
TRBV2,CATQAGGLAGVGADTQYF
TRBV11-2,CASSLGRMDEQFF
TRBV2,CASLRDISYEQYF
TRBV12-3/TRBV12-4,CASSWGPQAGGGQYF
TRBV3-1,CASSQGVGRVVTEAFF
TRBV21-1,CASSKVTPGTNGTDTQYF
TRBV6-5,CASSYFPPKHRGGEKLFF
TRBV7-3,CASSPGPGAGDTQYF
TRBV5-1,CASSGQGRAFF
TRBV3-1,CASSQDGVGDYGYTF
TRBV3-1,CASSQAGFGNTIYF
TRBV12-3/TRBV12-4,CASSLSLGAGGTYEQYF
TRBV4-1,CASSQAKSTGELFF
TRBV7-8,CASGGQGMSEQYF
TRBV3-1,CASSQRVSGETQYF
TRBV3-1,CASSQQSSGNTIYF
TRBV12-3/TRBV12-4,CASSFPPFEGGGQFF
TRBV6-5,CASSRKLAGMTDTQYF
TRBV5-6,CASSSTSGGPPYEQFF
TRBV10-3,CAISESTGSGGYTF
TRBV6-5,CATKPTWTSGEQETQYF
TRBV3-1,CASSQETTGPNYGYTF